The rows below give T cell receptor beta chains drawn from one sample of a study of shared clonotypes between healthy human individuals. TCRdb's table, derived via immunoSEQ multiplex PCR, lists solely in-frame clones and lacks some. The repertoire consists of hundreds of thousands of clones, with approximately 95% occurring once and the leading ten covering approximately 0.11%. Source material: naive CD8+ T cells sorted from blood. The receptors derive from a woman in her 30s in good health. CDR3s include the opening cysteine and the closing phenylalanine or tryptophan. The D gene is left open where the match is weak. Clone size is given for some rows only: seen once, a few or many times, or a class if the clone is expanded.

J,size,D,V,DNA,CDR3
TRBJ1-1,NA,NA,TRBV27,TGTGCCAGCAGTTTAGAGGAAAACACTGAAGCTTTCTTT,CASSLEENTEAFF
TRBJ2-1,NA,TRBD2,TRBV27,TGTGCCAGCAGTTTCCTAACTAGCGGGACATACAATGAGCAGTTCTTC,CASSFLTSGTYNEQFF
TRBJ1-4,NA,TRBD1,TRBV4-1,TGCGCCAGCAGCCAAGATCTGGGACAGGGGATCCAAGTGTCTAATGAAAAACTGTTTTTT,CASSQDLGQGIQVSNEKLFF
TRBJ2-3,once,NA,TRBV27,TGTGCCAGCAGTTTTGGGGGGCCTGATACGCAGTATTTT,CASSFGGPDTQYF
TRBJ1-1,NA,NA,TRBV27,TGTGCCAGCAGAACGGAAGCGAACACTGAAGCTTTCTTT,CASRTEANTEAFF
TRBJ1-1,NA,NA,TRBV5-1,TGCGCCAGCAGCCCATACCCGGGGGGTTCTGAAGCTTTCTTT,CASSPYPGGSEAFF
TRBJ1-1,NA,NA,TRBV19,TGTGCCAGTAGCCCGGTCCCGGGGACTGAAGCTTTCTTT,CASSPVPGTEAFF
TRBJ1-1,NA,NA,TRBV27,TGTGCCAGCACAAACTCGGGGGCGAATGAAGCTTTCTTT,CASTNSGANEAFF
TRBJ2-5,once,NA,TRBV9,TGTGCCAGCAGCGCTTTGGAGACCCAGTACTTC,CASSALETQYF
TRBJ2-7,few,TRBD1,TRBV2,TGTGCCAGCAGGGACAGGACCTACGAGCAGTACTTC,CASRDRTYEQYF
TRBJ2-3,once,NA,TRBV10-1,TGCGCCAGCAGTGAGGGGGGCCCGCAGTATTTT,CASSEGGPQYF
TRBJ2-2,NA,TRBD2,TRBV11-2,TGTGCCAGCAGCCCCAAACCGGGACTAGTCTCCGGGGAGCTGTTTTTT,CASSPKPGLVSGELFF
TRBJ2-7,NA,NA,TRBV27,TGTGCCAGCAGTGTCTCCAATCCCGGGACTTCTGTTTTTCCGACTTCCTACGAGCAGTACTTC,CASSVSNPGTSVFPTSYEQYF